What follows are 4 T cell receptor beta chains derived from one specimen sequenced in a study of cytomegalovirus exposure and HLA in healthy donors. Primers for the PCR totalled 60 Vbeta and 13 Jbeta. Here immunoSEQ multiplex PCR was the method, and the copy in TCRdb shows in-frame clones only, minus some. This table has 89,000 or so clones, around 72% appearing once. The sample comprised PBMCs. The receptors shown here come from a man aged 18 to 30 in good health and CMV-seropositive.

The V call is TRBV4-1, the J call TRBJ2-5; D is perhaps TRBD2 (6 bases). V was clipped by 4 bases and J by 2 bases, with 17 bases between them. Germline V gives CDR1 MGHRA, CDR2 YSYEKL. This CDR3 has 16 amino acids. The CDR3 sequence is CASSLTSAGRQETQYF. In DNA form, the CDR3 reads TGCGCCAGCAGCCTCACGTCAGCGGGTCGGCAAGAGACCCAGTACTTC.

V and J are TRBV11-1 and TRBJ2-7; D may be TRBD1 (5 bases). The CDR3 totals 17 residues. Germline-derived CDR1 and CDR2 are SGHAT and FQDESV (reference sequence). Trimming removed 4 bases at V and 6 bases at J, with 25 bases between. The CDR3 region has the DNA TGTGCCAGCAGCTCCCGTGCCATGGGGCAGGGCGGTAGCGAGCAGTACTTC. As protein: CASSSRAMGQGGSEQYF.

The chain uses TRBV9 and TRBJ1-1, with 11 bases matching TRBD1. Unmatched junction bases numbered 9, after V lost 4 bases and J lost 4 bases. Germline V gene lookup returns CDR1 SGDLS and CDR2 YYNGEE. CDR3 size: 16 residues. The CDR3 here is CASSLGQGAPRTEAFF. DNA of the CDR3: TGTGCCAGCAGCCTTGGACAGGGGGCCCCACGCACTGAAGCTTTCTTT.

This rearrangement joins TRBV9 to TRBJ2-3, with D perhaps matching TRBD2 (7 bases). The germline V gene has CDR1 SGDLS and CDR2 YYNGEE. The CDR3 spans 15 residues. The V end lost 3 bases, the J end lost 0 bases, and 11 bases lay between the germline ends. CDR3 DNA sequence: TGTGCCAGCAGCGGGGGGGGCGGTAGCACAGATACGCAGTATTTT. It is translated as CASSGGGGSTDTQYF.